A single sample is the source of the 19 T cell receptor beta chains below, sequenced in a study of blood T cell repertoires in COVID-19. The repertoire was sequenced with immunoSEQ multiplex PCR; TCRdb's copy has only in-frame clones and lacks some. This repertoire shows 250,000 or so clones, about 80% found once; its top ten account for around 2%. Sequencing input: peripheral blood. These receptors all stem from a woman of 80 years or more with acute or convalescent COVID-19.

The chain carries TRBV14 and TRBJ2-1; 8 bases align to TRBD2. Per germline, CDR1 SGHDN and CDR2 FVKESK. The V segment lost 5 bases and the J segment 10 bases; nucleotides outside the gene matches: 10. The CDR3 spans 14 residues. The CDR3 bases are TGTGCCAGCAGCACTATAGGGACTAGAGGCGAGCAGTTCTTC. Translated, it gives CASSTIGTRGEQFF.

On this clone: The sample carries other DNA sequences with the same CDR3. The V call is TRBV5-1, the J call TRBJ2-7; 9 nucleotides align to TRBD1. The ends lost 2 bases at V and 4 bases at J; junction bases unmatched: 1. Looked up from germline, CDR1 is SGHRS and CDR2 is YFSETQ. The CDR3 is made up of 13 amino acids. CDR3 nucleotide sequence: TGCGCCAGCAGCTTACAGGGGGCTTACGAGCAGTACTTC. Translation gives CASSLQGAYEQYF.

V gene TRBV5-1 combines with J gene TRBJ1-1, with TRBD1 identical over 10 bases. V lost 5 bases and J lost 5; bases outside the gene matches: 6. The CDR3 has 14 residues. Germline-derived CDR1 and CDR2 are SGHRS and YFSETQ. The CDR3 sequence: CASRSTGGQTEAFF. CDR3 DNA sequence: TGCGCCAGCAGATCGACAGGGGGCCAGACTGAAGCTTTCTTT.

In its sample, this clone was seen once. This chain connects TRBV2 to TRBJ2-6; 7 positions match TRBD1. Germline values: CDR1 SNHLY, CDR2 FYNNEI. CDR3 length equals 17 residues. Trimming took 5 bases from V and 1 from J; bases not matched to a gene: 8. The CDR3 loop reads CASSPGQARSGANVLTF. Here the CDR3 DNA reads TGTGCCAGCAGTCCAGGACAGGCCCGTTCTGGGGCCAACGTCCTGACTTTC.

V usage is TRBV19 and J usage is TRBJ1-1; the D is unclear. V was shortened by 3 bases and J by 2 bases, with 7 bases between the two germline ends. The CDR3 runs to 13 residues. From germline, CDR1 is LNHDA and CDR2 SQIVND (reference sequence). The CDR3 sequence: CASSINTNTEAFF. CDR3 sequence (DNA): TGTGCCAGTAGTATCAACACCAACACTGAAGCTTTCTTT.

V is TRBV5-1 and J is TRBJ1-1; D is possibly TRBD1 (6 bases). The CDR3 consists of 15 residues. Germline values: CDR1 SGHRS, CDR2 YFSETQ. V was cut by 4 bases and J by 2 bases, with 15 bases left in between. The DNA of the CDR3 is TGCGCCAGCAGCGCCGGACAGAGGTTAAACACTGAAGCTTTCTTT. Residues: CASSAGQRLNTEAFF.

This CDR3 reads CAWKKPGIAEAFF. The CDR3 DNA is TGTGCCTGGAAAAAGCCAGGGATCGCTGAAGCTTTCTTT. This sequence joins TRBV30 and TRBJ1-1; tentatively, D is TRBD1 (5 bases). Trimming left V 4 bases short and J 6 bases short, with 15 bases between. The CDR3 sequence is 13 residues long. Germline values: CDR1 GTSNPN, CDR2 SVGIG (reference sequence).

V gene TRBV7-2 combines with J gene TRBJ2-5, with 9 positions matching TRBD2. This CDR3 region has 15 residues. Germline lookup yields CDR1 SGHTA and CDR2 FQGNSA. Trimming removed 4 bases from V and 2 bases from J; junction bases left unmatched: 5. CDR3 bases: TGTGCCAGCAGCTACTCTAGCGGGGTGCAAGAGACCCAGTACTTC. Amino acids: CASSYSSGVQETQYF.

The chain joins TRBV6-5 to TRBJ2-7; unclear D gene. Looked up from germline, CDR1 is MNHEY and CDR2 is SVGAGI. The CDR3 is 13 amino acids. V was clipped by 3 bases and J by 2 bases, with 8 bases between them. CDR3 region: CASSYNLAYEQYF. CDR3 bases: TGTGCCAGCAGTTATAACTTGGCCTACGAGCAGTACTTC.

The chain joins TRBV24-1 to TRBJ2-1; 13 bases map to TRBD2. The CDR3 consists of 14 residues. V gave up 5 bases and J gave up 12 bases; unmatched junction bases: 6. Germline-derived CDR1 and CDR2 are KGHDR and SFDVKD. The CDR3 region has the DNA TGTGCCACCAGTGGGACTAGCGGGAGCGGAGGGCAGTTCTTC. The encoded protein is CATSGTSGSGGQFF.

This chain connects TRBV11-2 to TRBJ2-5; D gene unclear. The CDR3 length is 15 residues. CDR1 is SGHAT and CDR2 is FQNNGV in the germline V gene. Trimming cost V 3 bases and J 2 bases, with 13 bases left between them. The CDR3 region has the DNA TGTGCCAGCAGCTTCACCGCAGGTTCACAAGAGACCCAGTACTTC. The encoded protein is CASSFTAGSQETQYF.

The V and J genes are TRBV7-9 and TRBJ2-5; D is uncertain. Germline assignment: CDR1 SEHNR and CDR2 FQNEAQ (reference sequence). Trimming removed 0 bases from V and 5 bases from J, with 7 bases in between. The CDR3 is 13 amino acids. CDR3 protein: CASSLAHWETQYF. CDR3 nucleotide sequence: TGTGCCAGCAGCTTAGCACATTGGGAGACCCAGTACTTC.

The chain employs TRBV19 and TRBJ1-2, with 9 bases aligning to TRBD1. This CDR3 has 18 residues. V lost 0 bases to trimming and J lost 7 bases; unmatched junction nucleotides: 15. Germline values: CDR1 LNHDA, CDR2 SQIVND (reference sequence). The CDR3 nucleotides are TGTGCCAGTAGTATAGATCGACGGACAGGGGCCGCTTCAGGTGGCTACACCTTC. This encodes CASSIDRRTGAASGGYTF.

J is TRBJ1-1 and V is TRBV6-2 or TRBV6-3, with D perhaps matching TRBD1 (5 bases). CDR1 and CDR2 (germline): MNHEY, SVGEGT. Trimming removed 5 bases from V and 3 bases from J, with 22 bases in between. This CDR3 is built from 17 residues. CDR3 sequence (DNA): TGTGCCAGCAGTCCGATACGAGCGGGGGGGATGGACACTGAAGCTTTCTTT. It translates to CASSPIRAGGMDTEAFF.

The chain employs TRBV19 and TRBJ2-3, with 7 bases lining up with TRBD2. Germline CDR1 LNHDA, CDR2 SQIVND (reference sequence). V trimming: 5 bases; J trimming: 4 bases; junction bases outside the gene matches: 15. The CDR3 spans 17 residues. The CDR3 sequence: CASSPMTGGSFPDTQYF. As DNA, the CDR3 is TGTGCCAGTAGTCCGATGACTGGCGGGAGTTTCCCAGATACGCAGTATTTT.

The rearrangement uses TRBV6-6 and TRBJ1-1; 9 bases match TRBD1. V lost 10 bases to trimming and J lost 4 bases; unmatched junction nucleotides: 13. This CDR3 has 15 amino acids. Germline V gene sequence: CDR1 MNHNY, CDR2 SVGAGI (reference sequence). CDR3 in amino acids: CATSPGQGGGTEAFF. In DNA form, the CDR3 reads TGTGCCACATCCCCGGGACAGGGCGGTGGCACTGAAGCTTTCTTT.

The V call is TRBV11-3, the J call TRBJ1-1; no firm D call. This CDR3 has 14 residues. V lost 0 bases to trimming and J lost 6 bases, with 11 bases between them. Germline CDR1 is SGHNT and CDR2 is YENEEA. CDR3 loop: CASSLDSEGPEAFF. CDR3 coding DNA: TGTGCCAGCAGCTTAGACTCGGAGGGCCCTGAAGCTTTCTTT. Using reference TRBV11-3 and TRBJ1-1 for the parts outside the CDR3, the full variable domain is EAGVVQSPRYKIIEKKQPVAFWCNPISGHNTLYWYLQNLGQGPELLIRYENEEAVDDSQLPKDRFSAERLKGVDSTLKIQPAELGDSAVYLCASSLDSEGPEAFFGQGTRLTVV.

This clone was detected only a few times. This chain uses TRBV19 with TRBJ1-2, with TRBD1 matching 8 bases. CDR3 length equals 17 residues. V dropped 5 bases and J dropped 0; count of bases not matched to a gene: 11. CDR1 and CDR2 (germline): LNHDA, SQIVND (reference sequence). CDR3 DNA: TGTGCCAGTAGTTCCGACAGGGGCCGCGGAGCTAACTATGGCTACACCTTC. Protein product: CASSSDRGRGANYGYTF.

V and J are TRBV12-3 or TRBV12-4 and TRBJ1-2; no clear D. V lost 5 bases, J lost 4 bases, and 11 bases lay in between. The CDR3 runs to 13 residues. The CDR3 DNA sequence: TGTGCCAGCAGTGCAGCCGGGAGCTATGGCTACACCTTC. This translates into CASSAAGSYGYTF.